Sequencing of this T cell receptor beta chain was carried out in a study of CD4+ T cells in melanoma. Notes on this clone: The antigen is not known.

CDR3 length equals 14 residues. From germline, CDR1 is LNHDA and CDR2 SQIVND (reference sequence). Trimming removed 5 bases from V and 0 bases from J, with 5 bases in between. Study results and caveats: A reported correlation linked neoantigen-specific CD4+ T cells to CD8+, macrophage and B cell function. Neoantigen-specific CD4+ T cells in melanoma reportedly had diverse differentiation states.

Here immunoSEQ multiplex PCR was the method, and the copy in TCRdb shows in-frame clones only, minus some. The sample has some 15,000 clones; 63% are singletons. This receptor was identified in a human donor with melanoma. The sample comprised cells from a culture (not recorded whether cultured in vitro). The rearrangement joins TRBV19 to TRBJ2-6; D is ambiguous. The CDR3 spells CASSRYSGANVLTF. Here the CDR3 DNA reads TGTGCCAGTAGTCGATACTCTGGGGCCAACGTCCTGACTTTC.